The sequence of this T cell receptor (beta chain) was determined in a study of T cell repertoires in cytomegalovirus infection. Across the whole study: CMV epitopes that were recently identified and HLA-C-restricted were used alongside well-studied HLA-B-restricted ones. The public TCR beta signatures pointed to both CMV infection and matching HLA type.

General study results and limits: It was HLA-C-restricted CMV-specific TCR beta clonotypes that dominated the response ex vivo.

TCRdb itself ran the reads through MiXCR, one entry per CDR3 protein. The sample consists of around 300,000 distinct CDR3 sequences, 22% of them appearing once. Trimming took 7 bases from V and 4 from J, leaving 28 bases between them. There are 18 residues in the CDR3. Germline CDR1 reads MNHEY; CDR2 reads SMNVEV (reference sequence). Points on this clonotype: Its specificity is unknown.

The clonotype originates from a human donor in good health (CMV status not recorded). Some clones in this sample may be carry-over from other donors' samples. This chain connects TRBV27 to TRBJ2-5, with D perhaps matching TRBD1 (7 bases). Specimen: cultured PBMCs, collected from culture after CMV antigen stimulation. This CDR3 reads CASKEGATGKLGGETQYF. CDR3 in DNA: TGTGCCAGCAAGGAGGGGGCAACAGGGAAGCTTGGGGGAGAGACCCAGTACTTC.